This entry describes one T cell receptor (beta chain). J lost 5 bases, V lost 4 bases, and 10 bases had no gene match. CDR1 is SGHNT, CDR2 YYREEE, per germline (reference sequence). This CDR3 region has 15 residues. The record originates from a study of CD8 T cells in ankylosing spondylitis. MiXCR was run by TCRdb on the 5' RACE reads, yielding one entry per CDR3 protein. This table has 150,000 to 200,000 distinct CDR3 sequences, about a third appearing once. The chain carries TRBV5-4 and TRBJ2-3; 7 bases are shared with TRBD1. Sequencing was done on a sample of synovial fluid, either unsorted or a sorted T cell fraction (not recorded which). The sequence came from a male donor with ankylosing spondylitis. CDR3 region: CASSRRDSRQDTQYF. CDR3 coding DNA: TGTGCCAGCAGCCGCCGGGACAGCCGCCAAGATACGCAGTATTTT.